This T cell receptor (beta chain) derives from a study of blood T cell repertoires in COVID-19. TCRdb's table, derived via immunoSEQ multiplex PCR, lists solely in-frame clones and lacks some. The table records 150,000 or so clones, approximately 90% of them present only once. Germline V gene lookup returns CDR1 LGHNA and CDR2 YSLEER. V lost 4 bases and J lost 8; bases outside the gene matches: 14. This CDR3 has 17 amino acids. This TCR came from a man aged 50-60 years who had recovered from COVID-19. Input material: PBMCs or T cells enriched from blood (not recorded which). This rearrangement joins TRBV4-3 to TRBJ1-4, with 9 bases that match TRBD1. DNA for the CDR3: TGCGCCAGCAGCCCCCGGCCAAGGGGACAGGGTAAAGAAAAACTGTTTTTT. Translating gives CASSPRPRGQGKEKLFF.